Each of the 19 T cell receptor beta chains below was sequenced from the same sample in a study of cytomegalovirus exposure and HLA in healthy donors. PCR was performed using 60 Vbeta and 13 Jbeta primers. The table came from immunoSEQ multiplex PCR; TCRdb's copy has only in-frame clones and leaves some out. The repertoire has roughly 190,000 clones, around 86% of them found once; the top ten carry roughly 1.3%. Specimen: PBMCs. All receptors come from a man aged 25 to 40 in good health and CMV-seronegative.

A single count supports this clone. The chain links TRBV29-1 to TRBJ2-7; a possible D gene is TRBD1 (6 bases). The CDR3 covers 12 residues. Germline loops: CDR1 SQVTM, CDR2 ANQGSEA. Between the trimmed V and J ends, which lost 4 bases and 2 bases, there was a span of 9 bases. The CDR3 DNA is TGCAGCGTTGTTACAGGGACCTACGAGCAGTACTTC. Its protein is CSVVTGTYEQYF.

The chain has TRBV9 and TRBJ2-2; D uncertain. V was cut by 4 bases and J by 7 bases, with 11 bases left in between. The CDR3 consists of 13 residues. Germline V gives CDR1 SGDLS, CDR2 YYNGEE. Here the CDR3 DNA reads TGTGCCAGCAGCCTAGATAGTCTCGGGGAGCTGTTTTTT. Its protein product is CASSLDSLGELFF.

Here the CDR3 DNA reads TGCGCCAGCAGTCAACCAACAGAGCTCGGGACTAGCGGGAGATACTTC. It yields the protein CASSQPTELGTSGRYF. The chain links TRBV23-1 to TRBJ2-7; 14 bases are a match to TRBD2. TRBV23-1 is an open reading frame whose function is uncertain. The V segment lost 2 bases and the J segment 13 bases; nucleotides outside the gene matches: 13. CDR3 length: 16 residues.

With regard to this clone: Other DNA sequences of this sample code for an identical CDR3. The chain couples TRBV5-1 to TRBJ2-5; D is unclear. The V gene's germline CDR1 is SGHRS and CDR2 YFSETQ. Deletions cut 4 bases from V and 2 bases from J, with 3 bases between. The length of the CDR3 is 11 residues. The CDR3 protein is CASSLQETQYF. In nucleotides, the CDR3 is TGCGCCAGCAGCCTGCAAGAGACCCAGTACTTC.

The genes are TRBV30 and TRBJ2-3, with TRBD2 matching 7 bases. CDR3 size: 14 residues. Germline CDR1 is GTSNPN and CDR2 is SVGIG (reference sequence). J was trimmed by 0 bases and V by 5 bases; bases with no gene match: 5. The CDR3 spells CAWGSTSSTDTQYF. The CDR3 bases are TGTGCCTGGGGTTCGACTAGCAGCACAGATACGCAGTATTTT.

The CDR3 protein is CASSPRGGGTDTQYF. The CDR3 DNA sequence: TGTGCCAGCAGCCCTCGGGGGGGCGGCACAGATACGCAGTATTTT. The J gene is TRBJ2-3, the V gene TRBV7-9; 8 bases agree with TRBD2. The CDR3 covers 15 residues. Germline trimming cut 5 bases from V and 1 base from J; bases unmatched to any gene: 5. Per the germline V gene, CDR1 is SEHNR and CDR2 is FQNEAQ (reference sequence).

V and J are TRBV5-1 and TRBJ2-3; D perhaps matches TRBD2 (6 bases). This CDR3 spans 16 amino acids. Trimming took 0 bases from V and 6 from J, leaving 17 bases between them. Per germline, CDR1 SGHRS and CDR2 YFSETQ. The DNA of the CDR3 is TGCGCCAGCAGCTTGGAGTCGGGCTGGGGGGTGGATACGCAGTATTTT. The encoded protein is CASSLESGWGVDTQYF. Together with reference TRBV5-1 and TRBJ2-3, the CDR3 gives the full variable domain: KAGVTQTPRYLIKTRGQQVTLSCSPISGHRSVSWYQQTPGQGLQFLFEYFSETQRNKGNFPGRFSGRQFSNSRSEMNVSTLELGDSALYLCASSLESGWGVDTQYFGPGTRLTVL.

The DNA of the CDR3 is TGTGCCAGCAGCTACCAAGGGGGCTCTAATGAAAAACTGTTTTTT. Amino acids: CASSYQGGSNEKLFF. This sequence joins TRBV7-9 and TRBJ1-4; 7 bases are a match to TRBD1. This CDR3 spans 15 amino acids. Germline V gene sequence: CDR1 SEHNR, CDR2 FQNEAQ (reference sequence). V trimming: 4 bases; J trimming: 3 bases; junction bases outside the gene matches: 5.

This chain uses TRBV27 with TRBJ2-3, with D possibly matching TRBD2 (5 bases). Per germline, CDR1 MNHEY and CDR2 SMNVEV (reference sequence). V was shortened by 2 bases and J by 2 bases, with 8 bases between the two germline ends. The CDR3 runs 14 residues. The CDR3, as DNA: TGTGCCAGCAGTTTAAGAGCGGCCACAGATACGCAGTATTTT. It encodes CASSLRAATDTQYF.

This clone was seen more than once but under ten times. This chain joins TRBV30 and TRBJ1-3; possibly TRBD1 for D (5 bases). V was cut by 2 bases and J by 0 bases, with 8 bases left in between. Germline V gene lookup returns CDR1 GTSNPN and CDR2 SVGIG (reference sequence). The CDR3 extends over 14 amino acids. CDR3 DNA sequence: TGTGCCTGGAGTACAGGAGTCTCTGGAAACACCATATATTTT. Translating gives CAWSTGVSGNTIYF.

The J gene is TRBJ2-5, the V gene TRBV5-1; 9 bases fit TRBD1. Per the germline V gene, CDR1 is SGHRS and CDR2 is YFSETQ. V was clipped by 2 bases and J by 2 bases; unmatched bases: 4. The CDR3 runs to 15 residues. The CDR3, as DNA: TGCGCCAGCAGCTTAGCGGACAGGGGTCAAGAGACCCAGTACTTC. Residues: CASSLADRGQETQYF.

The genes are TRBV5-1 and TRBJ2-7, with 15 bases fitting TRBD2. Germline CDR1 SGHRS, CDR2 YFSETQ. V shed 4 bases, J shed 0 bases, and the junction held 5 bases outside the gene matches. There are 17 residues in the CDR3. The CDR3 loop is CASSRGTSGGTSYEQYF. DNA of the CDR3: TGCGCCAGCAGCCGCGGGACTAGCGGGGGGACCTCCTACGAGCAGTACTTC.

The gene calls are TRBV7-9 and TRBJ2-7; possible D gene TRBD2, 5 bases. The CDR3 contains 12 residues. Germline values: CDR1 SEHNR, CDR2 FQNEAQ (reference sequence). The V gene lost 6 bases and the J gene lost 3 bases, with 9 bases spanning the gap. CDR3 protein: CASRGDDYEQYF. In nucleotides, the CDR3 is TGTGCCAGCAGGGGAGATGACTACGAGCAGTACTTC.

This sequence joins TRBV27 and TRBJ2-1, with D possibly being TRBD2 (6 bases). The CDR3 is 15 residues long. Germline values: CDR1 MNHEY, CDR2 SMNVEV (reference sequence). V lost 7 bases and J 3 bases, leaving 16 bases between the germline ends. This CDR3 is CASNRMGGNYNEQFF. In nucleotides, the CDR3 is TGTGCCAGCAACCGTATGGGGGGAAACTACAATGAGCAGTTCTTC.

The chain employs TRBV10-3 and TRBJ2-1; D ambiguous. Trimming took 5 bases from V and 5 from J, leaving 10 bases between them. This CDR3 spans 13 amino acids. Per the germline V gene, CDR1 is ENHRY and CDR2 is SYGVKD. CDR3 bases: TGTGCCATCAGTCCACACAGTGACAATGAGCAGTTCTTC. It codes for CAISPHSDNEQFF.

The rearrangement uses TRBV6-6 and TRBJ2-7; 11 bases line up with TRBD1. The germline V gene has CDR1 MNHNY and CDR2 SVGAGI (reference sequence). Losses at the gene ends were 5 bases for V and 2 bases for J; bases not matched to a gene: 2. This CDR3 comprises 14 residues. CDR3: CASSRTGGAYEQYF. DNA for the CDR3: TGTGCCAGCAGTAGGACAGGGGGCGCCTACGAGCAGTACTTC.

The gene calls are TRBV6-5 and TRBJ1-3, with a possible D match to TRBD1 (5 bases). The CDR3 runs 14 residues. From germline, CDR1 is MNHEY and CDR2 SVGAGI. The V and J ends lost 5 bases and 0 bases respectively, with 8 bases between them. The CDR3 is CASSQGSSGNTIYF. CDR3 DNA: TGTGCCAGCAGTCAGGGAAGCTCTGGAAACACCATATATTTT.

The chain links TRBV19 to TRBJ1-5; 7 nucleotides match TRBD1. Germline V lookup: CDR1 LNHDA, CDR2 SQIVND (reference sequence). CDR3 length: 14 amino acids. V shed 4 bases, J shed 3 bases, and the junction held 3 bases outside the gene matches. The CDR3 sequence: CASSTDRSNQPQHF. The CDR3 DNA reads TGTGCCAGTAGTACGGACAGGTCCAATCAGCCCCAGCATTTT.

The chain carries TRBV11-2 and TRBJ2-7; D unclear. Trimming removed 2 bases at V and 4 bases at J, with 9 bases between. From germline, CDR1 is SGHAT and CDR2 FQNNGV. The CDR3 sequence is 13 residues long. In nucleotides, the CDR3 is TGTGCCAGCAGCTTAAGTACTCCTTACGAGCAGTACTTC. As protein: CASSLSTPYEQYF.